One T cell receptor (beta chain) is described in this entry. This clone has only one observation. Its antigen is still unknown. Base-call qualities are not available, and no considerably larger clone is one nucleotide away. The CDR3 goes from the cysteine to the phenylalanine over 14 residues. Only the CDR3 DNA stays, 42 bases, in frame from base 1. The germline V gene yields SGHRS for CDR1 and YFSETQ for CDR2. V is reduced by 4 bases and J by 2 bases, leaving a spacing of 12 bases between them. This specimen comes from a study of cytomegalovirus exposure and HLA in healthy donors (dated by TCRdb to about 2017). A note on the overall study: According to an earlier analysis of around 600 of the donors, about 179 million T cells yielded 95 million to 140 million unique TCR beta sequences and about 300 Gb of sequence data. An early release that covered more than 550 HLA-typed donors contained around 300 gigabases of sequencing data and 80 million or so unique TCR sequences. Of the 300 to 500 genotyped donors, over 80% were placed in the genetic ancestry cluster associated with self-reported Caucasian donors. The aim of the study was to test whether cataloging public T cell receptors could identify signatures of past pathogen exposure. The study profiled the T cell repertoires of some 610 subjects by immunosequencing and related them to cytomegalovirus serostatus. Along with the roughly 700-subject first cohort, a separate validation cohort of over a hundred different subjects was used. To predict cytomegalovirus infection status, the study brought together high-throughput TCR immunosequencing, statistical association of individual TCRs with disease status, and machine learning. A later analysis re-examined previously published TCR beta repertoires from more than 600 donors and added high-resolution HLA genotyping to investigate patterns of TCR occurrence. The later analysis used no new phenotypic data to find candidate immune exposures, relying instead on TCR beta sequences and their occurrence across donors. To decide whether each TCR beta V gene segment behaved as functional or pseudogenic, an earlier analysis of 587 of the donors relied on high-throughput TCR beta sequencing. Donor age, sex, ethnicity and CMV serostatus were collected together with the repertoire data. Genome-wide SNP genotypes for about three fifths of the roughly 670 donors were used in a later genetic analysis, which treated that subset as a discovery cohort. Every repertoire in the discovery cohort had been generated on one and the same sequencing platform. HLA typing included class I and class II loci at four-digit resolution. Typing coverage differed by locus: A, B, C, DRB1 and DQB1 were typed in about 620-630 donors, DQA1 in 500 to 550, DPA1 in 600 to 610, and DPB1 in 472. A handful of DR-DQ haplotypes were handled as single units for association and clustering because linkage in the cohort was strong. On average, 235,054 unique TCR beta nucleotide sequences were sequenced per donor among 350 to 400 genotyped donors of the cohort, with roughly 18% of those sequences being non-productive.

The receptor library was made with the immunoSEQ multiplex PCR assay. A mixture of 60 forward primers for TCR Vbeta segments and 13 reverse primers for TCR Jbeta segments was used in the multiplex PCR. The CDR3 region of rearranged TCR beta genes was amplified from genomic DNA by a multiplex PCR assay. On the Illumina HiSeq System, the amplified TCR beta libraries were sequenced as 87-base-pair reads. Per the source publication's procedure: Across the roughly 700 repertoires, a later analysis counted 80 million or so unique TCR beta chains, roughly 11 million of which were shared by at least two donors. A nearest-neighbor algorithm error-corrected the raw reads and collapsed the reads into unique sequences, merging closely related sequences to remove PCR and sequencing errors. CDR3 sequences were aligned to IMGT reference sequences to assign V, D and J gene segments. Each retained sequence needed at least a six-nucleotide match to both a V gene segment and a J gene segment. Rearrangements were called productive when the CDR3 lacked stop codons and stayed in frame with V and J; all others were non-productive. CDR3 was defined by IMGT convention, running from the second conserved V-encoded cysteine to the conserved J-encoded phenylalanine. Sequences without an unambiguous match to a single V gene segment were excluded from the earlier analysis of about 600 of the donors. An earlier analysis of a few hundred of the donors classified V segments as functional when productive rearrangements were above 56.7% and as segregating when the standard deviation between donors was above 5%. A statistical classification framework was developed to diagnose cytomegalovirus status using the catalog of TCR beta chain sequences. In a later analysis, V and J genes were assigned by comparing TCR nucleotide sequences against IMGT/GENE-DB human TR gene sequences. In a later analysis, CDR3 sequences and most-parsimonious VDJ recombination scenarios were assigned using the TCRdist pipeline. A later analysis defined each TCR beta chain by its CDR3 amino acid sequence plus V-gene family, and excluded reads lacking a unique V-gene family. As a way to deal with suspected cross-contamination and a sequencing artifact, a later analysis dropped under 600 nucleotide sequences that were highly shared and had low generation probability. For each public chain, a later analysis derived a clonal expansion index from normalized ranks of inferred template counts within each repertoire. A later analysis computed generation probabilities with a VDJ recombination model fitted to out-of-frame rearrangements, and checked the results against IGoR. In a later analysis, hypergeometric tests were used to score TCR-TCR, TCR-HLA and TCR-CMV co-occurrence, with a repertoire-size bias correction applied to TCR pairs. To estimate false discovery rates, a later analysis permuted the HLA or CMV assignments 20 times. In a later analysis, co-occurring TCRs were grouped using DBSCAN, and TCRdist sequence similarity was added for clustering within HLA-allele-positive subsets. Co-occurrence clustering excluded repertoires with fewer than 30,000 or more than 120,000 public chains, plus five with anomalous nucleotide sharing. As stored in TCRdb, this immuneACCESS dataset retains in-frame rearrangements with V and J assigned. A fraction of the clones does not appear; measured against another copy, unresolved V genes explain less than half of the discrepancy, and the remainder lacks a known reason. D and trimming were read from the DNA, whereas the V and J calls and clone size are those reported in that table. For this sample the table gives 170,000 or so clones, of which more than 60% were detected only once. The ten top clones hold approximately 1.5% of the sample.

Findings and caveats that apply to the study as a whole: Strong co-occurrence of HLA alleles, especially DR and DQ, made assigning TCR associations to individual alleles difficult. For the cohort, immune exposure information was limited to CMV serostatus. It was suggested by the authors that the approach could potentially be generalized to other disease states and immunological phenotypes. An association between a missense DCLRE1C variant and V-gene and J-gene trimming of TCR beta chains was found in a later genetic analysis and replicated in an independent cohort. Compared with equally common non-associated chains, HLA-associated TCR beta chains in a later analysis were more clonally expanded and had lower generation probabilities. An earlier analysis of several hundred of the donors showed that most TCR beta V segments appeared in productive rearrangements either about 87% or about 30% of the time, which broadly matched IMGT annotations. In vitro tests confirmed that a few of the cytomegalovirus-associated TCR beta chains recognize cytomegalovirus antigens. A group of highly shared sequence variants was considered likely to be a technical artifact of the sequencing pipeline. According to a later genetic analysis, donors in an Asian-associated ancestry cluster had fewer N-insertions in productive TCRs than the approximately 630-donor mean. In the study, approximately 160 TCR beta chains were listed as associated with cytomegalovirus. Because counts were too low, roughly 16 rarely observed V segments, including chromosome 9 orphons, were left out of the earlier analysis of 500 to 650 of the donors. A further reported finding was that TCR beta sequences accurately predicted the HLA-A and HLA-B alleles for most subjects in the first cohort. Specific HLA alleles were associated with some 15,000 TCR beta sequences at a false discovery rate of 0.05 in a later analysis. Most CMV-associated TCR beta chains appeared to be HLA-restricted in a later analysis, and the HLA associations seemed to be driven largely by CMV exposure. According to a later analysis, TCR association rates differed among HLA loci, with DRB1 alleles showing the most associated TCRs and HLA-C alleles showing the fewest. This cohort had only TCR beta chains sequenced, and the lack of alpha or paired-chain data limited which features could be detected. Presence/absence analyses assumed roughly uniform sequencing depth across donors, an assumption that may not hold. HLA typing was unavailable for some donors at each locus, so association tests used only the typed subset. Most TCR sequences were seen in very few donors, while some public TCRs were found in many individuals. The classifier was reported to diagnose cytomegalovirus status with high specificity and sensitivity in both the original cohort and the validation cohort. Some IMGT-functional V segments, including TRBV6-2 and TRBV6-3, could not be distinguished by the 87-base-pair reads and were therefore excluded. A later analysis reported that several top co-occurrence clusters appeared linked to parvovirus B19, influenza, CMV and Epstein-Barr virus. Linkage disequilibrium might explain the correlated functional status among segregating V segments, but an unknown experimental factor could not be ruled out.

In total, roughly 670 healthy bone marrow donors made up the cohort. At the time of sampling, every cohort member was nominally healthy, though immune exposures that went unrecorded were likely present. The donor was CMV seronegative and was included in the group of approximately 350 seronegative cohort members. Every donor gave a peripheral blood sample, and the peripheral blood mononuclear cells from that sample were used for TCR beta sequencing. Genomic DNA extraction from the blood cell samples was performed with the Qiagen DNeasy Blood Extraction Kit. This clonotype was sampled from a woman aged 25 to 39 in good health and CMV-seronegative. Rearrangement joined TRBV5-1 to TRBJ2-5; TRBD2 could be the D gene, as 6 bases match. Sequences were obtained from PBMCs. In nucleotide form, the sequence is TGCGCCAGCAGCCGCGGGACTGCACAAGAGACCCAGTACTTC. Its protein reads: CASSRGTAQETQYF.